This note documents a single TCR beta chain sequence. The antigen is unknown. This entry is derived from a study of T cell responses to AZD1222 COVID-19 vaccine. Study conclusions and caveats: Among spike-specific TCRs, nearly half reportedly target unmutated variant regions. Possibly, clonal diversity was underestimated; donors were largely white British and included more females.

This table comes from immunoSEQ multiplex PCR, and its TCRdb copy is limited to in-frame clones, with some not included. The sample records about 100,000 clones, around 87% being singletons. Trimming at V came to 5 bases and at J to 5 bases, leaving 3 bases not matched to a gene. CDR3 length equals 13 residues. Germline values: CDR1 SGDLS, CDR2 YYNGEE. This clonotype was sampled from an adult in good health. Specimen: peripheral blood, collected on day 0 of MenACWY control vaccination. The rearrangement uses TRBV9 and TRBJ2-2, with TRBD2 matching over 7 bases. Here the CDR3 reads CASRAGGTGELFF. The CDR3 DNA follows: TGTGCCAGCAGGGCCGGGGGGACCGGGGAGCTGTTTTTT.